What follows are 5 T cell receptor beta chains derived from one specimen sequenced in a study of memory CD4+ T cells and cytomegalovirus serostatus. This table comes from immunoSEQ multiplex PCR, and its TCRdb copy is limited to in-frame clones, with some not included. The sample records 50,000 or so clones, 80% being singletons. The sort gate was single viable CD3+CD4+CD8-CD45RO+ cells for memory CD4+ T cells. Sample: memory CD4+ T cells from blood. These receptors all stem from an adult in good health and CMV-seropositive.

Only one count was recorded for this clone. This chain joins TRBV19 and TRBJ1-5; possible D gene TRBD1, 6 bases. CDR3 size: 13 residues. V dropped 9 bases and J dropped 4 bases, with 13 bases sitting between them. Looked up from germline, CDR1 is LNHDA and CDR2 is SQIVND (reference sequence). The CDR3 loop is CASSGARNQPQHF. CDR3 DNA sequence: TGTGCCAGCTCAGGGGCGAGGAATCAGCCCCAGCATTTT.

The V and J genes are TRBV6-5 and TRBJ1-2; 9 positions match TRBD1. Germline assignment: CDR1 MNHEY and CDR2 SVGAGI. This CDR3 has 14 amino acids. With 5 bases clipped from V and 7 bases from J, the junction kept 8 bases outside the gene matches. The CDR3 nucleotides read TGTGCCAGCAGTCCGCCCGGGACAGGGTTTGGCTACACCTTC. The encoded protein is CASSPPGTGFGYTF.

The chain recombines TRBV6-5 with TRBJ1-5; 7 nucleotides line up with TRBD1. The trim removed 8 bases at V and 5 bases at J, leaving 6 bases unmatched. The length of the CDR3 is 13 residues. The V gene's germline CDR1 is MNHEY and CDR2 SVGAGI. The CDR3 region has the DNA TGTGCCAGCCGCAATCAGGGGGATCAGCCCCAGCATTTT. It specifies CASRNQGDQPQHF.

This clone appeared a single time. The chain combines TRBV5-6 with TRBJ2-3; 8 bases line up with TRBD1. CDR1 is SGHDT, CDR2 YYEEEE, per germline. The CDR3 has 19 amino acids. V shed 2 bases and J 0 bases; nucleotides not matched to a gene: 14. In DNA, the CDR3 is TGTGCCAGCAGCTTTACGACAGGGGACCACTACATTAGCACAGATACGCAGTATTTT. This gives the protein CASSFTTGDHYISTDTQYF.

The chain employs TRBV5-1 and TRBJ1-1; TRBD1 aligns across 7 bases. Germline V gene data show CDR1 as SGHRS and CDR2 as YFSETQ. Trimming at V came to 5 bases and at J to 2 bases, leaving 12 bases not matched to a gene. This CDR3 is built from 16 residues. CDR3 DNA: TGCGCCAGCAGACAGCAGGGGGTAATGTCTAACACTGAAGCTTTCTTT. This encodes CASRQQGVMSNTEAFF.